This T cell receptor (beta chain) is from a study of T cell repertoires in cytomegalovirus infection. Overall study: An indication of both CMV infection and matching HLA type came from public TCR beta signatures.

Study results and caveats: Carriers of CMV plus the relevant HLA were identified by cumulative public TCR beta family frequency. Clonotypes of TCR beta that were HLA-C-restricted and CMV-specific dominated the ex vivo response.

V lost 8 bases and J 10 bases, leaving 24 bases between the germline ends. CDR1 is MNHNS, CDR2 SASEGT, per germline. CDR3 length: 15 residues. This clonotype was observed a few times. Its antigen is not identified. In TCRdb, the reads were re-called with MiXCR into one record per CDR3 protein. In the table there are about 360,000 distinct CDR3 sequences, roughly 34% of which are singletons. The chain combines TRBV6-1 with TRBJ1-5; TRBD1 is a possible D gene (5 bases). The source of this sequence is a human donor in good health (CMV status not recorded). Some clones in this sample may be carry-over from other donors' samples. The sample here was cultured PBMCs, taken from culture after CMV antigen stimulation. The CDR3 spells CASGPAPGRSGPQHF. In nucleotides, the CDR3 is TGTGCCAGCGGGCCGGCCCCGGGACGGTCGGGCCCCCAGCATTTT.